This record concerns one T cell receptor beta chain sequence. Its antigen remains unknown. With random hexamers, roughly 0.45 to 1 ug RNA was reverse transcribed. TCRdb called the immunoSEQ multiplex PCR reads again in MiXCR, with one record for every CDR3 protein. Of 150,000 to 200,000 distinct CDR3 sequences listed, 90% to 95% are singletons. Blood CD8+ and CD4+ T cells underwent high-throughput TCR beta sequencing. Negative isolation yielded CD8+ and CD4+ T cells; FACS enriched TEMRA cells. The data were obtained in a study of CD8 T cells in Susac syndrome. Overall study findings and caveats: Individuals included in the TCR sequencing and HLA analysis were acknowledged by the study to be relatively few in number.

Germline V lookup: CDR1 MNHEY, CDR2 SVGEGT. This CDR3 spans 13 amino acids. Trimming stripped 2 bases from V and 4 bases from J, with 6 bases between. The origin of this receptor is a human donor in good health. V is TRBV6-2 or TRBV6-3 and J is TRBJ2-1; D remains ambiguous. The material sequenced was CD4+ T cells from PBMCs. As DNA, the CDR3 is TGTGCCAGCAGTTACACGACTTACAATGAGCAGTTCTTC. Its translation: CASSYTTYNEQFF.